This is a list of T cell receptor beta chains from one sample in a study of blood T cell repertoires in COVID-19. The protocol was immunoSEQ multiplex PCR, while the TCRdb copy is restricted to in-frame clones and leaves out a portion. Of over 300,000 clones listed, roughly 90% are singletons. The sequenced sample consisted of peripheral blood. All receptors come from a man in his late teens or twenties who had recovered from COVID-19. CDR3s leave out the opening cysteine and the closing phenylalanine or tryptophan. Each record gives: J gene, V gene, CDR3 protein.

>TRBJ2-1|TRBV7-9
ASNQPRTGRSSYNEQF
>TRBJ1-1|TRBV5-6
ASSFIQGGNTEAF
>TRBJ2-5|TRBV9
ASSVAPDRGLQETQY
>TRBJ2-5|TRBV11-3
ASSYGGTGGTETQY
>TRBJ1-1|TRBV5-4
ASSFRGATEAF
>TRBJ2-1|TRBV18
ASSPAGSYNEQF
>TRBJ2-5|TRBV4-1
ASSHPGLAGGPGKETQY
>TRBJ2-7|TRBV5-5
ASSVRDSLSYEQY
>TRBJ1-5|TRBV15
ATSRDLGGGQPQH
>TRBJ2-4|TRBV7-2
ASGLVGDKNIQY
>TRBJ1-1|TRBV18
ASSLHRETDTEAF
>TRBJ2-3|TRBV27
ASSFPDRGTDTQY
>TRBJ2-1|TRBV10-3
AIMSGGAYNEQF
>TRBJ1-2|TRBV5-6
ASSYITGSLNYGYT
>TRBJ2-1|TRBV14
ASSHTQQGNEQF
>TRBJ2-5|TRBV19
ASSPDPDRAQY
>TRBJ1-2|TRBV6-1
ASSGERTGHPNYGYT
>TRBJ1-6|TRBV4-1
ASSQEDYRQGASSPLH
>TRBJ1-1|TRBV5-1
ASSLNLNTEAF
>TRBJ1-5|TRBV6-1
ASSAVVQRVYSNQPQH
>TRBJ1-1|TRBV27
ASSLAGGTEAF
>TRBJ1-2|TRBV5-4
ASSPGVGTLYGYT
>TRBJ2-5|TRBV6-5
ASDRGNQETQY
>TRBJ1-2|TRBV19
ASSMVGGTANYGYT
>TRBJ2-7|TRBV18
ASSRLARSSYEQY
>TRBJ2-7|TRBV4-1
ASSRQDRGYYEQY
>TRBJ1-1|TRBV9
ASSDSQDSTEAF
>TRBJ2-7|TRBV6-4
ASRILAGDYEQY
>TRBJ2-1|TRBV15
ATSELITGTGKYEQF
>TRBJ1-6|TRBV9
ASSVGLTVGGHSPLH
>TRBJ2-7|TRBV2
ASSTGVYEQY
>TRBJ1-1|TRBV18
ASSPPPGQANTEAF
>TRBJ1-1|TRBV6-6
ASSAGQGDTEAF
>TRBJ2-2|TRBV18
ASSPLLVGPPRGELF
>TRBJ1-6|TRBV7-3
ASSVRQGANSPLH
>TRBJ2-5|TRBV19
ASRSAGAQETQY
>TRBJ2-3|TRBV9
ASSVAEAGRPDTQY
>TRBJ1-4|TRBV4-3
ASSQGSGEGSEKLF
>TRBJ2-4|TRBV6-2/TRBV6-3
ASSSTPGTSSN
>TRBJ1-5|TRBV13
ASSLGTGRFQPQH
>TRBJ2-3|TRBV5-1
ASSLGQVAGTDTQY
>TRBJ1-5|TRBV7-9
ASSPSPAGTGNQPQH
>TRBJ2-1|TRBV13
ASSTPSGGFYNEQF
>TRBJ2-7|TRBV9
ASSATSGRGYEQY
>TRBJ1-2|TRBV7-2
ASSNIGYGYT
>TRBJ2-7|TRBV7-3
ASSLGTYEQY
>TRBJ2-5|TRBV19
ASSIGLLGETQY
>TRBJ2-2|TRBV5-1
ASSSSTTGELF
>TRBJ2-2|TRBV18
ASSPWAEPTGELF
>TRBJ2-7|TRBV3-1/TRBV3-2
ASSQEGLAGYDVEQY
>TRBJ1-2|TRBV19
ASRAGQGSRGYT
>TRBJ1-1|TRBV7-9
ASEANTEAF
>TRBJ2-3|TRBV24-1
ATSDNGRGTDTQY